The sequence of this T cell receptor (beta chain) was determined in a study of blood T cell repertoires in COVID-19. The length of the CDR3 is 15 residues. Germline values: CDR1 SGHRS, CDR2 YFSETQ. Trimming removed 4 bases from V and 0 bases from J; junction bases left unmatched: 6. Profiling relied on immunoSEQ multiplex PCR, and the TCRdb table lists in-frame clones only, not all of them. The sample has under 350,000 clones, approximately 86% seen once. Sequencing input: PBMCs or T cells enriched from blood (not recorded which). This receptor was identified in a woman aged 40 to 55 with acute COVID-19. V and J are TRBV5-1 and TRBJ1-2; TRBD1 agrees at 7 bases. This CDR3 is CASSVQGDTNYGYTF. The CDR3 coding sequence is TGCGCCAGCAGCGTCCAGGGGGATACTAACTATGGCTACACCTTC.